Following are 18 T cell receptor beta chains from one sample sequenced in a study of T cells in Graves' hyperthyroidism and ophthalmopathy. The source material, RNA transcripts, was used to amplify TCR beta CDR3 regions. TCR CDR3 regions were first amplified by RT-PCR with HTBI primers. TCRdb re-called the multiplex PCR reads with MiXCR, one entry per CDR3 protein. The data hold about 560,000 distinct CDR3 sequences, with about 45% observed a single time. The sequenced sample consisted of peripheral blood or thyroid tissue (not recorded which). The source is a woman younger than 35 with Graves' hyperthyroidism.

As for this clonotype: One end of the junction is discordant with germline, which a read error may explain. V gene TRBV7-2 combines with J gene TRBJ1-4, with a weak D call TRBD1 (5 bases). The CDR3 is 17 amino acids. Looked up from germline, CDR1 is SGHTA and CDR2 is FQGNSA. This CDR3 reads CASSQPRVGVRHEKLFF. In nucleotides, the CDR3 is TGCGCCAGCAGCCAACCGAGAGTGGGGGTTAGGCATGAAAAACTGTTTTTT.

The V and J genes are TRBV12-3 or TRBV12-4 and TRBJ1-1, with 7 bases aligning to TRBD1. V was clipped by 8 bases and J by 4 bases; unmatched bases: 7. CDR3 length equals 13 residues. The CDR3 reads CASEPTGSTEAFF. The CDR3 DNA reads as TGTGCCAGCGAACCGACAGGGAGCACTGAAGCTTTCTTT.

This clonotype was observed a handful of times. V usage is TRBV20-1 and J usage is TRBJ2-7; D is uncertain. Germline V gene sequence: CDR1 DFQATT, CDR2 SNEGSKA (reference sequence). The V and J ends lost 2 bases and 2 bases respectively, with 10 bases between them. This CDR3 is 13 amino acids long. CDR3 nucleotide sequence: TGCAGTGCTAGACCCCGGAATACCTACGAGCAGTACTTC. Translating gives CSARPRNTYEQYF.

The V call is TRBV7-2, the J call TRBJ2-7, with a tentative D call TRBD2 (5 bases). V lost 0 bases, J lost 4 bases, and 16 bases lay in between. Germline V gives CDR1 SGHTA, CDR2 FQGNSA. This CDR3 has 16 residues. CDR3 sequence (DNA): TGTGCCAGCAGCTTAGCGGGAGTAGATCCCCGGTACGAGCAGTACTTC. Translated: CASSLAGVDPRYEQYF.

This chain joins TRBV14 and TRBJ2-5, with D perhaps matching TRBD1 or TRBD2 (7 bases each). The CDR3 runs 15 residues. Germline CDR1 and CDR2: SGHDN and FVKESK. V was clipped by 4 bases and J by 11 bases, with 23 bases between them. CDR3: CASSPPGGGRREQYF. DNA of the CDR3: TGTGCCAGCAGCCCCCCAGGGGGGGGTCGTCGAGAGCAGTACTTC. The full variable domain, its missing parts supplied by reference TRBV14 and TRBJ2-5, is EAGVTQFPSHSVIEKGQTVTLRCDPISGHDNLYWYRRVMGKEIKFLLHFVKESKQDESGMPNNRFLAERTGGTYSTLKVQPAELEDSGVYFCASSPPGGGRREQYFGPGTRLLVL.

This clonotype appeared many times. The chain recombines TRBV15 with TRBJ1-4; 9 nucleotides agree with TRBD1. Germline trimming cut 1 base from V and 8 bases from J; bases unmatched to any gene: 5. CDR3 length: 15 amino acids. The germline V gene has CDR1 LNHNV and CDR2 YYDKDF (reference sequence). The CDR3 loop is CATSRVGTGSEKLFF. CDR3 DNA sequence: TGTGCCACCAGCAGAGTCGGGACAGGGAGCGAAAAACTGTTTTTT. Together with reference TRBV15 and TRBJ1-4, the CDR3 gives the full variable domain: DAMVIQNPRYQVTQFGKPVTLSCSQTLNHNVMYWYQQKSSQAPKLLFHYYDKDFNNEADTPDNFQSRRPNTSFCFLDIRSPGLGDTAMYLCATSRVGTGSEKLFFGSGTQLSVL.

A few counts support this clonotype. One end of the junction fails to match germline, which may point to a read error. This chain connects TRBV5-1 to TRBJ1-2, with D hard to call. CDR1 SGHRS and CDR2 YFSETQ come from the germline V gene. The CDR3 is 15 amino acids. The CDR3 DNA reads TGTGCCAGCAGCTTAGGGCAGAAGGAATCCTATGGCTACACCTTC. Its translation: CASSLGQKESYGYTF.

The DNA for the CDR3 is TGTGCCAGCAGTGATAGGTTCGGGACCTCCGGTGAAAAACTGTTTTTT. It encodes CASSDRFGTSGEKLFF. This chain joins TRBV25-1 and TRBJ1-4; TRBD1 might be the D (5 bases). The CDR3 contains 16 residues. CDR1 MGHDK and CDR2 SYGVNS come from the germline V gene. Between the trimmed V and J ends, which lost 3 bases and 7 bases, there was a span of 18 bases.

This clonotype was counted ten times or more. The chain couples TRBV5-1 to TRBJ2-6; D remains unclear. The CDR3 spans 13 residues. CDR1 and CDR2 (germline): SGHRS, YFSETQ. Trimming removed 4 bases from V and 4 bases from J, with 6 bases in between. The CDR3 reads CASSPAGANVLTF. The CDR3 coding sequence is TGCGCCAGCAGCCCAGCCGGGGCCAACGTCCTGACTTTC.

This clonotype was seen a few times. The V call is TRBV12-3 or TRBV12-4, the J call TRBJ2-7, with unresolved D. This CDR3 has 15 residues. V was trimmed by 6 bases and J by 0 bases, leaving 15 bases between them. In nucleotides, the CDR3 is TGTGCCAGCAGCCCTCGGGCCGCGAGCTCCTACGAGCAGTACTTC. Protein product: CASSPRAASSYEQYF.

The J gene is TRBJ1-5, the V gene TRBV2; 7 bases line up with TRBD1. Germline V CDR1 and CDR2: SNHLY, FYNNEI. V was pared by 5 bases and J by 7 bases, with 14 bases of the junction left unmatched. The CDR3 has 16 residues. The DNA of the CDR3 is TGTGCCAGCAGTTACCCACAGGGGTGGGTGGGCCAGCCCCAGCATTTT. Translation gives CASSYPQGWVGQPQHF.

This clonotype has only a few counts. This chain joins TRBV2 and TRBJ2-1; TRBD2 matches 7 bases. The ends lost 6 bases at V and 2 bases at J; junction bases unmatched: 4. The CDR3 extends over 14 amino acids. Germline loops: CDR1 SNHLY, CDR2 FYNNEI. The CDR3 DNA is TGTGCCAGCAGGGGGGGGAGCCCCTACAATGAGCAGTTCTTC. Its translation: CASRGGSPYNEQFF.

V usage is TRBV7-8 and J usage is TRBJ2-5; a possible D gene is TRBD2 (5 bases). The germline V gene encodes CDR1 SGHVS and CDR2 FQNEAQ. The V and J ends lost 5 bases and 5 bases respectively, with 18 bases between them. This CDR3 contains 15 residues. CDR3 sequence (DNA): TGTGCCAGCAGCCAAGATCTGGTAACGGGGGAGACCCAGTACTTC. It encodes CASSQDLVTGETQYF.

This clonotype has a handful of counts. The chain uses TRBV15 and TRBJ1-5; no clear D gene. Germline V CDR1 and CDR2: LNHNV, YYDKDF (reference sequence). The V and J ends lost 1 base and 6 bases respectively, with 7 bases between them. The CDR3 totals 13 residues. The CDR3 DNA follows: TGTGCCACCAGCAGAGGGGGTGGTCAGCCCCAGCATTTT. This codes for CATSRGGGQPQHF.

The CDR3 loop reads CASSLLAGRVDTQYF. The CDR3 coding sequence is TGTGCCAGCAGCTTACTAGCGGGGCGGGTCGATACGCAGTATTTT. The chain is built from TRBV7-2 and TRBJ2-3, with 9 positions matching TRBD2. The germline gives CDR1 SGHTA, CDR2 FQGNSA. This CDR3 is built from 15 residues. The J segment lost 6 bases and the V segment lost 2 bases, leaving 6 bases of the junction unmatched.

The chain is built from TRBV24-1 and TRBJ1-6; no firm D call. The germline V gene encodes CDR1 KGHDR and CDR2 SFDVKD. This CDR3 has 13 amino acids. Trimming removed 6 bases from V and 6 bases from J, with 8 bases in between. CDR3 region: CATSPRGNSPLHF. DNA of the CDR3: TGTGCCACCAGTCCCCGGGGTAATTCACCCCTCCACTTT.

The gene calls are TRBV25-1 and TRBJ1-6; D is ambiguous. V lost 4 bases to trimming and J lost 6 bases, with 10 bases between them. Per germline, CDR1 MGHDK and CDR2 SYGVNS. The CDR3 spans 14 residues. The chain's CDR3 is CASSGPGANSPLHF. The CDR3 nucleotides are TGTGCCAGCAGTGGACCGGGAGCTAATTCACCCCTCCACTTT.

V is TRBV9 and J is TRBJ1-2; D is ambiguous. CDR1 is SGDLS, CDR2 YYNGEE, per germline. The germline V and J ends were trimmed by 0 bases and 1 base, with 13 bases remaining between them. The CDR3 length is 16 residues. The CDR3 bases are TGTGCCAGCAGCGTAGAGGTACAGCAAGATAACTATGGCTACACCTTC. It codes for CASSVEVQQDNYGYTF.